A selection of T cell receptor beta chains follows, all from one sample in a study of blood T cell repertoires in COVID-19. The protocol was immunoSEQ multiplex PCR, while the TCRdb copy is restricted to in-frame clones and leaves out a portion. Seen here are about 200,000 clones, 80% to 90% observed once, and the top ten hold 5% to 6.5%. Sequencing was done on a sample of peripheral blood. These receptors all stem from a man older than 75 with acute or convalescent COVID-19. Both conserved end residues are part of each CDR3. A D gene is named only where the DNA matches it firmly. Part of the rows lack a size; the others show once, few, many or a class for expanded clones.

TRBJ1-2 - - TRBV5-1 CASRSPGEIYGYTF TGCGCCAGCAGGTCTCCGGGGGAAATCTATGGCTACACCTTC
TRBJ2-1 TRBD2 - TRBV24-1 CATSASGSSAEQFF TGTGCCACCAGTGCTAGCGGGAGTTCGGCTGAGCAGTTCTTC
TRBJ2-4 - many TRBV4-2 CASSQESRIDIQYF TGTGCCAGCAGCCAAGAGTCTAGAATCGACATTCAGTACTTC
TRBJ2-1 TRBD2 - TRBV24-1 CATSDRGGGSYNEQFF TGTGCCACCAGTGACCGCGGGGGAGGGTCCTACAATGAGCAGTTCTTC
TRBJ1-1 TRBD1 - TRBV6-5 CASRGTGANTEAFF TGTGCCAGCAGGGGGACAGGGGCTAACACTGAAGCTTTCTTT
TRBJ1-1 TRBD1 few TRBV27 CASTGGTEAFF TGTGCCAGTACAGGGGGCACTGAAGCTTTCTTT
TRBJ2-5 - - TRBV7-2 CASSFLAPLRETQYF TGTGCCAGCAGCTTTTTAGCGCCTCTCCGAGAGACCCAGTACTTC
TRBJ2-5 TRBD1 - TRBV11-2 CASSLGQRQETQYF TGTGCCAGCAGCCTGGGACAGAGACAAGAGACCCAGTACTTC
TRBJ2-1 - - TRBV2 CASIREFSYNEQFF TGTGCCAGCATTCGCGAGTTCTCCTACAATGAGCAGTTCTTC
TRBJ2-2 TRBD1 - TRBV12-5 CASGPGQGFGGELFF TGTGCTAGTGGTCCGGGACAGGGGTTTGGCGGGGAGCTGTTTTTT
TRBJ1-3 TRBD1 - TRBV4-3 CASSEQGGGNTIYF TGCGCCAGCAGCGAACAGGGGGGAGGAAACACCATATATTTT
TRBJ1-5 - - TRBV6-5 CASSYSVGNQPQHF TGTGCCAGCAGTTACTCGGTAGGCAATCAGCCCCAGCATTTT
TRBJ1-1 TRBD1 - TRBV5-1 CASSGRTGGNTEAFF TGCGCCAGCAGCGGACGGACAGGGGGGAACACTGAAGCTTTCTTT
TRBJ1-6 - - TRBV27 CASTYLGFYNSPLHF TGTGCCAGCACCTACCTGGGCTTCTATAATTCACCCCTCCACTTT
TRBJ1-4 - - TRBV28 CASSPFRGINEKLFF TGTGCCAGCAGTCCCTTCCGGGGGATAAATGAAAAACTGTTTTTT
TRBJ2-1 TRBD2 - TRBV27 CASSPYWREFGNEQFF TGTGCCAGCAGTCCCTACTGGCGGGAGTTCGGTAATGAGCAGTTCTTC
TRBJ1-5 - - TRBV6-1 CASSDLWGGNQPQHF TGTGCCAGCAGTGATTTGTGGGGGGGCAATCAGCCCCAGCATTTT
TRBJ2-7 TRBD1 - TRBV9 CASSPRQGSYEQYF TGTGCCAGCAGCCCCCGACAGGGAAGCTACGAGCAGTACTTC
TRBJ1-2 TRBD1 - TRBV9 CASSIQATGNYGYTF TGTGCCAGCAGCATCCAGGCGACAGGGAACTATGGCTACACCTTC
TRBJ1-1 - - TRBV9 CASSVATGLNTEAFF TGTGCCAGCAGCGTAGCTACAGGATTGAACACTGAAGCTTTCTTT
TRBJ1-1 TRBD1 - TRBV6-5 CASSYSTPGQGIEAFF TGTGCCAGCAGTTACTCGACGCCGGGACAGGGGATTGAAGCTTTCTTT
TRBJ2-7 TRBD1 - TRBV28 CASSRGLGEQYF TGTGCCAGCAGTAGGGGGCTTGGCGAGCAGTACTTC
TRBJ2-5 - - TRBV11-3 CASSLVEQAQETQYF TGTGCCAGCAGCTTAGTGGAACAGGCGCAAGAGACCCAGTACTTC
TRBJ2-1 TRBD2 - TRBV9 CASSVDGGGRGEQFF TGTGCCAGCAGCGTAGACGGCGGAGGGAGGGGTGAGCAGTTCTTC
TRBJ2-2 - - TRBV27 CASSLPPSDENRGELFF TGTGCCAGCAGTTTACCCCCTAGCGACGAAAACCGGGGGGAGCTGTTTTTT
TRBJ2-1 TRBD2 - TRBV7-3 CASSPTGGSSNEQFF TGTGCCAGCAGCCCTACTGGCGGGAGTAGCAATGAGCAGTTCTTC
TRBJ2-1 TRBD2 - TRBV6-5 CASSSASGYNEQFF TGTGCCAGCAGTTCAGCTAGCGGATACAATGAGCAGTTCTTC
TRBJ2-7 - - TRBV11-2 CASSLGPGTSYEQYF TGTGCCAGCAGCTTAGGCCCTGGCACCTCCTACGAGCAGTACTTC
TRBJ2-5 TRBD1 - TRBV6-5 CASSNRGKTQYF TGTGCCAGCAGTAACAGGGGGAAGACCCAGTACTTC
TRBJ2-3 - - TRBV28 CASSSRRDTQYF TGTGCCAGCAGTTCGAGGAGGGACACGCAGTATTTT
TRBJ2-1 - - TRBV6-5 CASRPEPGLQNEQFF TGTGCCAGCAGACCCGAACCGGGACTCCAGAATGAGCAGTTCTTC
TRBJ1-5 - - TRBV6-2/TRBV6-3 CASSYRVAQPQHF TGTGCCAGCAGTTACCGGGTGGCCCAGCCCCAGCATTTT
TRBJ2-1 TRBD2 - TRBV30 CAWSRGEAGGIRQFF TGTGCCTGGAGTAGGGGGGAGGCGGGAGGGATAAGGCAGTTCTTC
TRBJ2-5 TRBD1 few TRBV12-3/TRBV12-4 CASSSGQKETQYF TGTGCCAGCAGCTCGGGACAGAAAGAGACCCAGTACTTC
TRBJ2-3 TRBD2 - TRBV7-2 CASSIDRTSGTTTDTQYF TGTGCCAGCAGCATTGACAGGACTAGCGGGACTACAACAGATACGCAGTATTTT
TRBJ1-2 - - TRBV28 CASSGGYGYTF TGTGCCAGCAGCGGGGGCTATGGCTACACCTTC
TRBJ2-3 TRBD1 - TRBV29-1 CSVALGAAGQGTGTQYF TGCAGCGTTGCCCTGGGGGCCGCGGGACAGGGAACTGGTACGCAGTATTTT
TRBJ1-2 - - TRBV3-1/TRBV3-2 CASSQDFGPPGGYTF TGTGCCAGCAGCCAAGATTTCGGGCCCCCGGGAGGCTACACCTTC
TRBJ2-1 - - TRBV9 CASSVEDSRQFF TGTGCCAGCAGCGTAGAGGATAGCCGCCAGTTCTTC
TRBJ1-3 TRBD1 - TRBV7-2 CASSSPRQGRVGNTIYF TGTGCCAGCAGCTCCCCCCGACAGGGTCGCGTCGGAAACACCATATATTTT
TRBJ1-1 - - TRBV25-1 CASSRAQGNTEAFF TGTGCCAGCAGTCGTGCCCAGGGGAACACTGAAGCTTTCTTT
TRBJ1-5 - few TRBV19 CAGLGGGFGNQPQHF TGTGCCGGGTTAGGGGGGGGCTTTGGCAATCAGCCCCAGCATTTT
TRBJ2-3 TRBD2 once TRBV9 CASSVATSGVTDTQYF TGTGCCAGCAGCGTAGCTACTAGCGGAGTCACAGATACGCAGTATTTT
TRBJ1-6 TRBD1 - TRBV25-1 CASSDLDRGNSPLHF TGTGCCAGCAGTGACTTGGACAGGGGGAATTCACCCCTCCACTTT